The T cell receptor (beta chain) described here comes from a study of blood T cell repertoires in COVID-19. Per the germline V gene, CDR1 is SGHAT and CDR2 is FQNNGV. The CDR3 consists of 14 residues. V lost 3 bases to trimming and J lost 3 bases, with 9 bases between them. Assay used: immunoSEQ multiplex PCR; TCRdb lists only in-frame clones, some missing. The sample holds 110,000 to 150,000 clones, roughly 85% seen once. The sample comprised peripheral blood. The V gene is TRBV11-2, the J gene TRBJ2-1, with D uncertain. This TCR was sampled from a man in his 60s with acute or convalescent COVID-19. This CDR3 reads CASSLASVYNEQFF. The DNA for the CDR3 is TGTGCCAGCAGCTTGGCAAGCGTCTACAATGAGCAGTTCTTC.